Shown below are 20 T cell receptor beta chains from a single sample sequenced in a study of CD8 T cells in Susac syndrome. With random hexamers, reverse transcription was performed on about 0.45 to 1 ug of RNA. Each CDR3 protein gets one entry after TCRdb re-called the immunoSEQ multiplex PCR reads with MiXCR. The sample yields about 76,000 distinct CDR3 sequences, roughly 92% seen once. Sample: CD8+ T cells from PBMCs. The receptors here all came from a human donor with Susac syndrome.

The chain uses TRBV12-3 or TRBV12-4 and TRBJ1-3, with 7 bases matching TRBD1. This CDR3 has 16 residues. V was pared by 5 bases and J by 4 bases, with 11 bases of the junction left unmatched. The CDR3 sequence: CASSGTLRGLGNTIYF. The CDR3 DNA reads as TGTGCCAGCAGTGGAACACTCAGGGGGTTAGGAAACACCATATATTTT.

This CDR3 reads CASSFWVNTEAFF. CDR3 coding DNA: TGTGCCAGCAGTTTTTGGGTGAACACTGAAGCTTTCTTT. The gene calls are TRBV28 and TRBJ1-1; D is uncertain. CDR1 is MDHEN, CDR2 SYDVKM, per germline. Trimming left V 3 bases short and J 0 bases short, with 5 bases between. This CDR3 region has 13 residues.

The chain carries TRBV5-1 and TRBJ1-2, with D uncertain. Germline loops: CDR1 SGHRS, CDR2 YFSETQ. CDR3 length: 14 amino acids. Trimming took off 0 bases at V and 4 bases at J, with 10 bases between the two ends. DNA for the CDR3: TGCGCCAGCAGCTTGGAAACGATTAGCTATGGCTACACCTTC. As protein: CASSLETISYGYTF.

V usage is TRBV5-1 and J usage is TRBJ2-1; a possible D gene is TRBD2 (6 bases). CDR3 size: 14 residues. V shed 4 bases and J shed 0 bases, with 8 bases lying between them. CDR1 is SGHRS, CDR2 YFSETQ, per germline. The CDR3 bases are TGCGCCAGCAGCATCGGGAGCTCCTACAATGAGCAGTTCTTC. This codes for CASSIGSSYNEQFF.

V usage is TRBV9 and J usage is TRBJ2-5; D is ambiguous. This CDR3 spans 14 amino acids. Trimming stripped 0 bases from V and 4 bases from J, with 10 bases between. CDR1 and CDR2 (germline): SGDLS, YYNGEE. The CDR3 coding sequence is TGTGCCAGCAGCGTAGGACCGGAGAGAGAGACCCAGTACTTC. Protein: CASSVGPERETQYF.

The chain uses TRBV18 and TRBJ2-2; D call uncertain. V lost 5 bases and J lost 4, with 2 bases in between. CDR3 length: 11 amino acids. Germline loops: CDR1 KGHSH, CDR2 LQKENI. CDR3 DNA: TGTGCCAGCTCAACCACCGGGGAGCTGTTTTTT. Protein: CASSTTGELFF.

The chain recombines TRBV9 with TRBJ1-3; the D gene is possibly TRBD1 (6 bases). V lost 3 bases, J lost 4 bases, and 11 bases lay in between. Germline V gives CDR1 SGDLS, CDR2 YYNGEE. The CDR3 contains 14 residues. The chain's CDR3 is CASSGGTSGNTIYF. The CDR3 DNA reads TGTGCCAGCAGCGGCGGGACATCCGGAAACACCATATATTTT.

This clonotype turned up a few times. The CDR3 loop is CASSRDGGNQPQHF. The CDR3 DNA sequence: TGCGCCAGCAGTCGGGACGGGGGCAATCAGCCCCAGCATTTT. The chain joins TRBV5-1 to TRBJ1-5; possible D gene TRBD1, 5 bases. Trimming removed 5 bases from V and 2 bases from J, with 11 bases in between. This CDR3 region has 14 residues. The germline V gene encodes CDR1 SGHRS and CDR2 YFSETQ.

A single count supports this clonotype. The V gene is TRBV27, the J gene TRBJ2-5; 8 bases fit TRBD1. Looked up from germline, CDR1 is MNHEY and CDR2 is SMNVEV (reference sequence). With 8 bases clipped from V and 0 bases from J, the junction kept 5 bases outside the gene matches. This CDR3 is 14 amino acids long. This CDR3 is CASRDRRYQETQYF. CDR3 DNA: TGTGCCAGCCGGGACAGGCGGTACCAAGAGACCCAGTACTTC.

The chain combines TRBV18 with TRBJ1-1; D is perhaps TRBD1 (5 bases). Trimming took off 2 bases at V and 1 base at J, with 8 bases between the two ends. This CDR3 contains 14 residues. Germline assignment: CDR1 KGHSH and CDR2 LQKENI. CDR3 in amino acids: CASSPTGGNTEAFF. The CDR3 DNA follows: TGTGCCAGCTCACCAACAGGAGGGAACACTGAAGCTTTCTTT.

The chain links TRBV5-1 to TRBJ2-7; D uncertain. CDR1 is SGHRS, CDR2 YFSETQ, per germline. The CDR3 runs 10 residues. Trimming pared 6 bases from V and 5 bases from J, leaving 6 bases between. The CDR3 protein is CASINHEQYF. The CDR3 DNA reads TGCGCCAGCATAAACCACGAGCAGTACTTC.

The chain employs TRBV3-1 and TRBJ2-1; TRBD2 matches at 7 bases. Trimming removed 0 bases from V and 5 bases from J; junction bases left unmatched: 4. The length of the CDR3 is 15 residues. Germline V gene data show CDR1 as LGHDT and CDR2 as YNNKEL (reference sequence). CDR3: CASSQDRGVNNEQFF. CDR3 in DNA: TGTGCCAGCAGCCAAGATCGGGGGGTCAACAATGAGCAGTTCTTC.

For the CDR3, the DNA is TGTGCCTGGAGTGTCTCCGAACGGTCCTACGAGCAGTACTTC. It codes for CAWSVSERSYEQYF. The chain couples TRBV30 to TRBJ2-7; D uncertain. Per the germline V gene, CDR1 is GTSNPN and CDR2 is SVGIG (reference sequence). Trimming removed 0 bases at V and 1 base at J, with 10 bases between. The CDR3 is made up of 14 amino acids.

V gene TRBV21-1 combines with J gene TRBJ1-1. TRBV21-1 constitutes a pseudogene. The CDR3 contains 15 residues. Here the CDR3 reads CASSNFGRGGTEAFF. CDR3 in DNA: TGTGCCAGCAGCAACTTCGGGAGGGGCGGCACTGAAGCTTTCTTT.

V is TRBV7-9 and J is TRBJ1-1; D is possibly TRBD1 (6 bases). V lost 1 base and J 2 bases, leaving 11 bases between the germline ends. Germline lookup yields CDR1 SEHNR and CDR2 FQNEAQ (reference sequence). The CDR3 totals 15 residues. CDR3 in DNA: TGTGCCAGCAGCTTAGGGGGGGGGCGAAACACTGAAGCTTTCTTT. It encodes CASSLGGGRNTEAFF.

The chain employs TRBV30 and TRBJ1-6, with D possibly TRBD1 on 5 matching bases. V lost 7 bases, J lost 8 bases, and 15 bases lay in between. The CDR3 has 13 amino acids. Germline V gives CDR1 GTSNPN, CDR2 SVGIG (reference sequence). DNA of the CDR3: TGTGCCTCCACGCCGGGGCGGGATTCACCCCTCCACTTT. Residues: CASTPGRDSPLHF. Complete variable domain (other parts from reference TRBV30 and TRBJ1-6): SQTIHQWPATLVQPVGSPLSLECTVEGTSNPNLYWYRQAAGRGLQLLFYSVGIGQISSEVPQNLSASRPQDRQFILSSKKLLLSDSGFYLCASTPGRDSPLHFGNGTRLTVT.

The chain uses TRBV21-1 and TRBJ1-5; the table's D call of TRBD1 was not tested on the DNA. TRBV21-1 is termed a pseudogene. CDR3 length equals 17 residues. CDR3 bases: TGTGCCAGCCTTCCTCCGGGACAGGGGATTTGGAATCAGCCCCAGCATTTT. As protein: CASLPPGQGIWNQPQHF.

The V call is TRBV6-4, the J call TRBJ2-1; D gene uncertain. The CDR3 length is 11 residues. The germline CDR1 and CDR2 sequences are MRHNA and SNTAGT. The V gene lost 10 bases and the J gene lost 1 base, with 5 bases spanning the gap. This CDR3 reads CATRSYNEQFF. The CDR3 region has the DNA TGTGCCACCCGTTCCTACAATGAGCAGTTCTTC.

This rearrangement joins TRBV20-1 to TRBJ1-6; 8 bases align to TRBD1. With V trimmed by 2 bases and J by 0 bases, 3 bases remained unmatched. The CDR3 extends over 16 amino acids. Germline V lookup: CDR1 DFQATT, CDR2 SNEGSKA (reference sequence). The CDR3: CSARPGGLSYNSPLHF. CDR3 nucleotide sequence: TGCAGTGCTAGACCAGGGGGCCTCTCCTATAATTCACCCCTCCACTTT.

The chain employs TRBV20-1 and TRBJ1-2, with D maybe TRBD1 (5 bases). V lost 1 base, J lost 4 bases, and 13 bases lay in between. From germline, CDR1 is DFQATT and CDR2 SNEGSKA (reference sequence). This CDR3 is 14 amino acids long. CDR3 DNA sequence: TGCAGTGCTAGAGCGGCGGGACGGGTCTATGGCTACACCTTC. This codes for CSARAAGRVYGYTF.